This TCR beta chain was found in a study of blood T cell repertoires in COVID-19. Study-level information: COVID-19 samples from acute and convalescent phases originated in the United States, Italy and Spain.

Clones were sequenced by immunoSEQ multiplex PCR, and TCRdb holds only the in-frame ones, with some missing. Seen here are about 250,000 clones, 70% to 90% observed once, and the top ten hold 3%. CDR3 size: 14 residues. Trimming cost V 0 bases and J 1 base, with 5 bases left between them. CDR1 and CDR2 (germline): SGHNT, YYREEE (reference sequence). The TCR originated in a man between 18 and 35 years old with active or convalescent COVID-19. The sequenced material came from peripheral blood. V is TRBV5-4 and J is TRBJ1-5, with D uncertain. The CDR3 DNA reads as TGTGCCAGCAGCTTGGCCGGGAGCAATCAGCCCCAGCATTTT. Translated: CASSLAGSNQPQHF.